This is a list of T cell receptor beta chains from one sample in a study of shared clonotypes between healthy human individuals. TCRdb's copy holds only in-frame clones and misses some; the assay was immunoSEQ multiplex PCR. The data show over a million clones, approximately 80% seen once. The sequencing input was memory CD4+ T cells from PBMCs. The source is a man between 18 and 35 years old in good health. Some clones in this sample may be carry-over from other donors' samples. Each CDR3 is given without its conserved first and last residue. Each record gives: J gene, clone size, V gene, D gene, CDR3 protein. A D gene is named only where the DNA matches it firmly. The size entry is marked missing in some rows and otherwise reads once, few, many or a size class.

>TRBJ1-2|-|TRBV5-4|-
ASSPEGLGYGYT
>TRBJ2-1|-|TRBV7-3|-
ASSQGIPYNEQF
>TRBJ2-3|-|TRBV4-1|TRBD2
ASSPLAGSITDTQY
>TRBJ2-1|-|TRBV5-1|TRBD2
ASSLILAGTTYNEQF
>TRBJ1-5|-|TRBV6-5|-
ASGKGRGPQH
>TRBJ2-3|once|TRBV5-1|TRBD2
ASSLWTSATDTQY
>TRBJ1-1|-|TRBV6-6|-
ASSYGANGAF
>TRBJ2-1|-|TRBV5-1|TRBD2
ASRQLAGEVYEQF
>TRBJ2-5|-|TRBV5-1|-
ASSLARYVKETQY
>TRBJ1-4|few|TRBV7-2|-
ASSFPGATNEKLF
>TRBJ2-3|-|TRBV28|-
ASSSWTVSSTDTQY
>TRBJ1-1|-|TRBV11-2|-
ASSPGRAQTEAF
>TRBJ1-1|-|TRBV5-4|TRBD1
ASSPPGGQGATEAF
>TRBJ2-7|-|TRBV5-4|-
ASSLGPDSSYEQY
>TRBJ2-3|-|TRBV5-1|-
ASRRTTGTDTQY
>TRBJ1-2|-|TRBV27|-
ASSPRQAAYGYT
>TRBJ1-1|-|TRBV28|TRBD1
ASRQGHTEAF
>TRBJ2-7|-|TRBV28|-
ASSLRPGHGGEQY
>TRBJ2-7|-|TRBV6-6|-
ASGQGGGYEQY
>TRBJ2-2|-|TRBV7-3|TRBD1
ASSLSRDRVTGELF
>TRBJ2-7|-|TRBV6-5|TRBD1
ASRSTGGERHGQY
>TRBJ1-1|-|TRBV28|-
ASSRGLGNTEAF
>TRBJ2-6|-|TRBV27|TRBD1
ATRTGTGKVGANVLT
>TRBJ2-7|-|TRBV2|-
ASKTGTYEQY
>TRBJ1-4|-|TRBV5-8|TRBD1
ASSLVLGQGPEKLF
>TRBJ1-3|-|TRBV5-1|-
ASSLAGTGNTIY
>TRBJ1-5|few|TRBV7-2|-
ASSLAVSNSYSNQPQH
>TRBJ1-5|-|TRBV4-2|-
ASSQEASNQPQH
>-|-|TRBV29-1|-
SVAPATDYEQY
>TRBJ2-5|-|TRBV6-5|-
ASMKVATQETQY
>TRBJ1-2|-|TRBV9|-
ASSPGVGGVYGYT
>TRBJ2-7|-|TRBV7-9|-
ASSLGVGSAYEQY
>TRBJ2-3|-|TRBV7-2|TRBD2
ASSLGLAFTDTQY
>TRBJ2-7|-|TRBV4-2|-
ASSRAEGDPYEQY
>TRBJ2-3|few|TRBV28|TRBD1
ASTPGQGWLRTDTQY
>TRBJ1-1|-|TRBV27|-
ASSLIRGTEAF
>TRBJ1-1|-|TRBV7-9|-
VVRAGWDTEAF
>TRBJ2-2|-|TRBV5-4|TRBD2
ASSLGGTGELF
>TRBJ2-4|-|TRBV28|TRBD1
ASSLIIQGAAKNIQY
>TRBJ2-2|-|TRBV2|-
ASRGNTNTGELF
>TRBJ2-2|-|TRBV7-3|-
ASSLPDTGELF
>TRBJ1-2|-|TRBV28|TRBD1
ASSTQQGTVYGYT
>TRBJ2-3|many|TRBV5-1|TRBD2
ASSPSGLAGGLDTQY
>TRBJ2-7|once|TRBV28|TRBD1
ASQTPGQGQGYEQY
>TRBJ2-2|-|TRBV25-1|-
ASSKAVGTGELF
>TRBJ1-4|once|TRBV5-4|-
ASSLAAVPEKLF
>TRBJ2-6|-|TRBV14|TRBD1
ASSPHRGISSGANVLT
>TRBJ1-2|-|TRBV18|-
ASSHRGGAANINYGYT
>TRBJ2-3|-|TRBV7-2|TRBD2
ASSLDAGDFLN
>TRBJ1-5|-|TRBV19|TRBD1
ASSINPGGRSNQPQH
>TRBJ2-2|-|TRBV5-1|-
ASSQTSGGELF
>TRBJ2-3|-|TRBV28|TRBD2
ASSFAGGADTQY
>TRBJ1-5|-|TRBV28|TRBD1
ASRTGEGSNQPQH
>TRBJ2-5|few|TRBV7-2|TRBD1
ASVSGQPRLGETQY
>TRBJ1-1|-|TRBV19|-
ASSIKVSERAEAF
>TRBJ2-7|-|TRBV30|-
AWRVRSSYEQY
>TRBJ2-1|-|TRBV5-1|-
ASSFGGPDNEQF
>TRBJ1-2|once|TRBV30|-
AWSFLRAGYT
>TRBJ2-1|-|TRBV5-8|TRBD2
ASSPLFVAGLEQF